This TCR beta chain was sequenced in a study of vaccination and CD4 T cells after COVID-19. In regard to this clonotype: The antigen remains undetermined.

Described treatment: approximately 9-day PBMC culture with coronavirus spike peptide pools or control peptides (ViraFEST assay). Cultured CD4+ T cell DNA underwent sequencing with the Oncomine TCR Beta short-read assay. The source of extracted genomic DNA was cultured CD4+ T cells. MiXCR, run by TCRdb on the PCR reads, gives a single entry per CDR3 protein. Of tens of thousands of distinct CDR3 sequences detected, 60% to 75% appear once; the ten largest clones hold roughly 7.8%. V shed 6 bases, J shed 5 bases, and the junction held 10 bases outside the gene matches. The CDR3 has 15 residues. The material sequenced was CD4+ T cells from blood, cultured in vitro. The clonotype was recovered from a human donor who had recovered from COVID-19. V usage is TRBV12-3 or TRBV12-4 and J usage is TRBJ1-2; 9 positions agree with TRBD1. The CDR3 here is CASSRTGTGLYGYTF. The DNA of the CDR3 is TGTGCCAGCAGCCGGACCGGGACAGGGTTATATGGCTACACCTTC.